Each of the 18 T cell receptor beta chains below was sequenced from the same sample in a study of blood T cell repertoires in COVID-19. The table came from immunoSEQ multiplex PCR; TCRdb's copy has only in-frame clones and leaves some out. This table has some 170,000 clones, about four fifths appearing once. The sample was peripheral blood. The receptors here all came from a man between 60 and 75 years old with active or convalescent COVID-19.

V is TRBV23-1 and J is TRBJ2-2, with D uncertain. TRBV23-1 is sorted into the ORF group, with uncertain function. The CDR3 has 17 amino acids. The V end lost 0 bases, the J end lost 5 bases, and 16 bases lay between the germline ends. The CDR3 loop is CASSQSDSGFRTGELFF. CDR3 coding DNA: TGCGCCAGCAGTCAATCGGATTCAGGATTTAGGACCGGGGAGCTGTTTTTT.

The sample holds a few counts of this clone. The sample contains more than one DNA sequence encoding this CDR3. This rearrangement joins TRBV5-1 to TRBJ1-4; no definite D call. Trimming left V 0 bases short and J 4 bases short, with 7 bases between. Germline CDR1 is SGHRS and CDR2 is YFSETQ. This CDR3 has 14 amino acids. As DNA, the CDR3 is TGCGCCAGCAGCTTGGCCGGGTATAATGAAAAACTGTTTTTT. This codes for CASSLAGYNEKLFF.

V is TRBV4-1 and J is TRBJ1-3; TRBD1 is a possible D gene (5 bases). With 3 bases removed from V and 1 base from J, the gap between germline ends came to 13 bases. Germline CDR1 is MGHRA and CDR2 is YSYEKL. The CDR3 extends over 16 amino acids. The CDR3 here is CASSQGPGRSGNTIYF. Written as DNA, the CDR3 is TGCGCCAGCAGCCAGGGACCCGGGAGGTCTGGAAACACCATATATTTT.

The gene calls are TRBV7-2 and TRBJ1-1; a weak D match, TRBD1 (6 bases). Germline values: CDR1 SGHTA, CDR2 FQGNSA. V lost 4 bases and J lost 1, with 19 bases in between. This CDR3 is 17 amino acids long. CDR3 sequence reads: CASSSRPLQDRNTEAFF. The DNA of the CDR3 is TGTGCCAGCAGCTCCCGACCCTTACAGGACAGGAACACTGAAGCTTTCTTT.

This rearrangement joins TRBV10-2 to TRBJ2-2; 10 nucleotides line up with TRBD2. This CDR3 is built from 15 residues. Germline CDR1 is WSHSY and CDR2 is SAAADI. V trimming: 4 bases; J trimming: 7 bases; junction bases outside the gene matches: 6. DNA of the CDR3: TGCGCCAGCAGTGTAGTAGCGGGGGGCGGCGGGGAGCTGTTTTTT. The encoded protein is CASSVVAGGGGELFF.

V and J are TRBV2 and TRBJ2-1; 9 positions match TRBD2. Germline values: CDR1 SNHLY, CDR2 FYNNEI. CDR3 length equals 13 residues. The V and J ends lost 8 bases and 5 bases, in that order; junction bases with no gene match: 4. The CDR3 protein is CASGGLANNEQFF. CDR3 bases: TGTGCCAGCGGGGGACTAGCCAACAATGAGCAGTTCTTC.

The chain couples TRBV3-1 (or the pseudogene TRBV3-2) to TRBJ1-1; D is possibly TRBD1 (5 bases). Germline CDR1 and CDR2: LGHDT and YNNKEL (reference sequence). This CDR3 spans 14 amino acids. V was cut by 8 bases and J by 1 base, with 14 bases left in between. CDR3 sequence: CASRGGGRNTEAFF. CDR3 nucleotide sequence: TGTGCCAGCCGCGGCGGGGGTAGGAACACTGAAGCTTTCTTT.

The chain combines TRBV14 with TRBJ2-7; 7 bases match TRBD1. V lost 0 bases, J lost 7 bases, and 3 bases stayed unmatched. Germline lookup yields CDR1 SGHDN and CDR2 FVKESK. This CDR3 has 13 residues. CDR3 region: CASSQERGLEQYF. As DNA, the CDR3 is TGTGCCAGCAGCCAAGAAAGGGGGCTGGAGCAGTACTTC.

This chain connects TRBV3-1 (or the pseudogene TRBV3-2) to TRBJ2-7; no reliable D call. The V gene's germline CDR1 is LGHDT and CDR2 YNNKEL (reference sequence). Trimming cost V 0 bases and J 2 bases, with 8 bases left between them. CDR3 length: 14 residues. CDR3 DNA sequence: TGTGCCAGCAGCCAAGAAAGTATAGCCTACGAGCAGTACTTC. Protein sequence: CASSQESIAYEQYF.

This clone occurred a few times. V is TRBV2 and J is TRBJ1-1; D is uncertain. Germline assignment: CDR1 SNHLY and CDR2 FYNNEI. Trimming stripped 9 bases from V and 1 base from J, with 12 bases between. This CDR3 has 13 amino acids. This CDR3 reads CARIVGPNTEAFF. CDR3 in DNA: TGTGCCAGAATAGTGGGCCCGAACACTGAAGCTTTCTTT.

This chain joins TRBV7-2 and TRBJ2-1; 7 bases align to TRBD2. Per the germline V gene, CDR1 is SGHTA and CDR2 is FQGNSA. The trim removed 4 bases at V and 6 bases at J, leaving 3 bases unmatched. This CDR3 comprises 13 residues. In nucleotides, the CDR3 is TGTGCCAGCAGCTCCGGACTAGTCAATGAGCAGTTCTTC. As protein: CASSSGLVNEQFF.

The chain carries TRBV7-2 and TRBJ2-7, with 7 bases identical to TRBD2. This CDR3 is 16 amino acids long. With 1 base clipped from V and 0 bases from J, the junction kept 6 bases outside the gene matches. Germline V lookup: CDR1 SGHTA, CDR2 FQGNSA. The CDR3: CASSLGLAASSYEQYF. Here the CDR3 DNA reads TGTGCCAGCAGCTTAGGACTAGCTGCTAGCTCCTACGAGCAGTACTTC.

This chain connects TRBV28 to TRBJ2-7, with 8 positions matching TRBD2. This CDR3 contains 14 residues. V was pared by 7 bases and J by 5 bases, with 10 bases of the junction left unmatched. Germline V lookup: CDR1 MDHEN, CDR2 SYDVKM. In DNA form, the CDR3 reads TGTGCCAGCACCCCTTATGCGGGAGGCCACGAGCAGTACTTC. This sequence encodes CASTPYAGGHEQYF.

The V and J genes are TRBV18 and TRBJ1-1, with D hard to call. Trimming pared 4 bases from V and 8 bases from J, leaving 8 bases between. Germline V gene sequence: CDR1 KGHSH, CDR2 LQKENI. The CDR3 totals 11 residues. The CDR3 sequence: CASSLEGEAFF. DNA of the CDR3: TGTGCCAGCTCACTGGAGGGAGAAGCTTTCTTT.

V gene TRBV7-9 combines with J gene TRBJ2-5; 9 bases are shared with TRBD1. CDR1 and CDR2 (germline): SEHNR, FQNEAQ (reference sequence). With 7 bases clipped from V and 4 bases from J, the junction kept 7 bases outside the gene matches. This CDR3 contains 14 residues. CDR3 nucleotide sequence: TGTGCCAGCACCACACAGGGGGCACCAGAGACCCAGTACTTC. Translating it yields CASTTQGAPETQYF.

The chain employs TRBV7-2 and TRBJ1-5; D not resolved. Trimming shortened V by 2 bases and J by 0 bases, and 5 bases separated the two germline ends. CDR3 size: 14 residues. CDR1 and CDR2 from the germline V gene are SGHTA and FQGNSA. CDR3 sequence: CASSLSSSNQPQHF. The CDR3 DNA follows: TGTGCCAGCAGCTTAAGTAGTAGCAATCAGCCCCAGCATTTT. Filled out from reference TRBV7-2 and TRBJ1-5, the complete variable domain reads GAGVSQSPSNKVTEKGKDVELRCDPISGHTALYWYRQSLGQGLEFLIYFQGNSAPDKSGLPSDRFSAERTGGSVSTLTIQRTQQEDSAVYLCASSLSSSNQPQHFGDGTRLSIL.

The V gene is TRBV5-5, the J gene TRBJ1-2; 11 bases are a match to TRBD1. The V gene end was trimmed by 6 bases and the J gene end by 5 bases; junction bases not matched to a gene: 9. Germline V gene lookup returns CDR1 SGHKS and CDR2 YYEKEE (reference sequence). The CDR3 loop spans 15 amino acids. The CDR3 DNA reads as TGTGCCAGCATCCCGGGACAGGGGGTTTATTATGGCTACACCTTC. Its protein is CASIPGQGVYYGYTF.

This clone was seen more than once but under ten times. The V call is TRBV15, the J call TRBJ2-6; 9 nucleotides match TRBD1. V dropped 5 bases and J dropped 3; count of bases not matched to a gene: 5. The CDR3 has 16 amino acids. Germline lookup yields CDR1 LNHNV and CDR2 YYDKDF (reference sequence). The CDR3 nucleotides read TGTGCCACCAGCCCACAGGGGGCCGATGGGGCCAACGTCCTGACTTTC. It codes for CATSPQGADGANVLTF.